A selection of T cell receptor beta chains follows, all from one sample in a study of PD-1 blockade in classical Hodgkin lymphoma. Data came from immunoSEQ multiplex PCR; TCRdb stores just in-frame clones and leaves some out. The sample lists about 22,000 clones, roughly 72% occurring once. The material sequenced was peripheral blood mononuclear cells (PBMCs), taken at baseline. All receptors derive from a human donor with classical Hodgkin lymphoma. CDR3s include the opening cysteine and the closing phenylalanine or tryptophan. The D gene is left open where the match is weak. Size values are once, few and many counts, or a class for expanded clones, and some rows have none.

j_call d_call clone_size v_call cdr3_aa cdr3_nt
TRBJ2-3 NA NA TRBV9 CASQRRVVSDTQYF TGTGCCAGCCAGCGTAGGGTAGTGTCAGATACGCAGTATTTT
TRBJ2-7 NA few TRBV6-5 CASSADRFYEQYF TGTGCCAGCAGCGCGGACAGATTCTACGAGCAGTACTTC
TRBJ1-5 TRBD1 NA TRBV28 CASSFSGWTGDQPQHF TGTGCCAGCAGTTTTTCCGGTTGGACAGGAGATCAGCCCCAGCATTTT
TRBJ1-4 NA NA TRBV4-3 CASSPNHGETNEKLFF TGCGCCAGCAGCCCCAACCATGGGGAAACTAATGAAAAACTGTTTTTT
TRBJ2-1 NA once TRBV19 CASSMRRLEQFF TGTGCCAGTAGTATGCGGAGGTTGGAGCAGTTCTTC
TRBJ2-7 NA NA TRBV6-1 CASSEEDGAAYEQYF TGTGCCAGCAGTGAGGAAGACGGGGCCGCCTACGAGCAGTACTTC
TRBJ2-7 NA NA TRBV25-1 CASSDRGLTYEQYF TGTGCCAGCAGTGACCGGGGTTTGACCTACGAGCAGTACTTC
TRBJ1-3 TRBD1 NA TRBV30 CAWKKPGQGTGNTIYF TGTGCCTGGAAAAAACCGGGACAGGGGACTGGAAACACCATATATTTT
TRBJ1-2 TRBD1 NA TRBV6-6 CASGQGARLGYGYTF TGTGCCAGCGGACAGGGGGCGAGGTTGGGCTATGGCTACACCTTC
TRBJ2-1 NA NA TRBV2 CASSSGLSSYNEQFF TGTGCCAGCAGCTCGGGACTTAGCTCCTACAATGAGCAGTTCTTC
TRBJ1-1 TRBD1 few TRBV30 CAWMGQANTEAFF TGTGCCTGGATGGGACAGGCGAACACTGAAGCTTTCTTT
TRBJ2-3 NA NA TRBV11-3 CASSLDGPDTDTQYF TGTGCCAGCAGCTTAGATGGCCCAGACACAGATACGCAGTATTTT
TRBJ2-1 NA few TRBV2 CASREAGRYNEQFF TGTGCCAGCAGGGAAGCCGGGCGTTACAATGAGCAGTTCTTC
TRBJ1-1 NA medium-sized TRBV30 CAWSVLTQGEAFF TGTGCCTGGAGTGTCCTTACCCAGGGAGAAGCTTTCTTT
TRBJ1-1 NA few TRBV7-9 CASVKTRKTEAFF TGTGCCAGCGTTAAGACCAGGAAGACTGAAGCTTTCTTT
TRBJ2-7 NA NA TRBV2 CASIPGRFSYEQYF TGTGCCAGCATCCCGGGACGATTCTCCTACGAGCAGTACTTC
TRBJ2-7 NA NA TRBV5-6 CASSSSPYEQYF TGTGCCAGCAGCTCCTCCCCCTACGAGCAGTACTTC
TRBJ1-1 TRBD1 NA TRBV2 CASSDGQGEIIVEAFF TGTGCCAGCAGTGACGGACAGGGGGAGATTATTGTTGAAGCTTTCTTT
TRBJ2-3 NA NA TRBV7-2 CASSLGADTQYF TGTGCCAGCAGCTTAGGCGCAGATACGCAGTATTTT
TRBJ2-1 TRBD2 NA TRBV5-1 CASMAGPLGEGSYNEQFF TGCGCCAGCATGGCGGGACCCCTCGGGGAGGGCTCCTACAATGAGCAGTTCTTC
TRBJ2-7 NA NA TRBV21-1 CASSEKPGYSYEQYF TGTGCCAGCAGCGAAAAGCCGGGGTACTCCTACGAGCAGTACTTC
TRBJ1-4 TRBD1 NA TRBV14 CASSQAGTAREKLFF TGTGCCAGCAGCCAGGCCGGGACAGCACGTGAAAAACTGTTTTTT
TRBJ2-3 NA NA TRBV5-4 CASSSGPSETTDTQYF TGTGCCAGCAGCTCCGGACCCTCAGAAACTACAGATACGCAGTATTTT
TRBJ2-4 NA NA TRBV28 CASSFFGISKENIQYF TGTGCCAGCAGTTTTTTTGGGATTAGTAAGGAAAACATTCAGTACTTC
TRBJ2-1 TRBD2 NA TRBV7-2 CASSLAHRGRGSGRANEQFF TGTGCCAGCAGCTTAGCCCACAGGGGGCGAGGTAGCGGGAGGGCCAATGAGCAGTTCTTC
TRBJ1-2 NA few TRBV2 CASSEGMNYGYTF TGTGCCAGCAGTGAAGGAATGAACTATGGCTACACCTTC
TRBJ2-3 NA NA TRBV27 CASSLTTGWDTQYF TGTGCCAGCAGTCTGACAACAGGGTGGGATACGCAGTATTTT
TRBJ1-5 NA NA TRBV15 CATSRGGGAGNQPQHF TGTGCCACCAGCAGAGGTGGCGGGGCGGGCAATCAGCCCCAGCATTTT
TRBJ1-5 NA NA TRBV9 CASSVGSGNNQPQHF TGTGCCAGCAGCGTAGGTTCGGGGAATAATCAGCCCCAGCATTTT
TRBJ2-1 NA NA TRBV4-2 CASSPPSSQGNRNEQFF TGTGCCAGCAGCCCACCCTCTTCGCAGGGGAATCGCAATGAGCAGTTCTTC
TRBJ1-2 TRBD1 NA TRBV6-1 CAILDRVNGYTF TGTGCCATCCTAGACAGGGTTAATGGCTACACCTTC
TRBJ2-7 NA NA TRBV7-8 CASSSTRSTYEQYF TGTGCCAGCAGCTCGACCAGGTCCACGTACGAGCAGTACTTC
TRBJ1-1 NA NA TRBV16 CASSPTYGANTEAFF TGTGCCAGCAGCCCAACGTATGGGGCCAACACTGAAGCTTTCTTT
TRBJ1-2 NA NA TRBV7-2 CASSSYWTDYGYTF TGTGCCAGCAGCTCTTACTGGACGGACTATGGCTACACCTTC
TRBJ2-1 TRBD2 NA TRBV4-3 CASSQGAGGYNEQFF TGCGCCAGCAGCCAAGGAGCGGGAGGGTACAATGAGCAGTTCTTC
TRBJ2-5 NA NA TRBV7-2 CASSLSLSAETQYF TGTGCCAGCAGCTTATCCCTCTCGGCGGAGACCCAGTACTTC
TRBJ1-3 NA NA TRBV12-5 CASGPANTIYF TGTGCTAGTGGCCCCGCCAACACCATATATTTT
TRBJ1-5 NA NA TRBV27 CASSPKDPIDQPQHF TGTGCCAGCAGTCCCAAAGACCCAATTGACCAGCCCCAGCATTTT
TRBJ2-1 NA NA TRBV6-5 CASSLANGGSYNEQFF TGTGCCAGCAGTTTAGCTAATGGAGGCTCCTACAATGAGCAGTTCTTC
TRBJ2-1 NA NA TRBV6-5 CASRRTRDQNNEQFF TGTGCCAGCAGAAGAACCAGGGACCAAAACAATGAGCAGTTCTTC
TRBJ2-7 NA few TRBV7-2 CASSLRGGGTLSYEQYF TGTGCCAGCAGCTTAAGGGGGGGCGGCACCCTCTCCTACGAGCAGTACTTC
TRBJ1-1 NA NA TRBV29-1 CSVGQVMNTEAFF TGCAGCGTTGGACAGGTCATGAACACTGAAGCTTTCTTT
TRBJ1-2 NA NA TRBV5-1 CASSRAGGGSGYTF TGCGCCAGCAGCAGGGCCGGGGGCGGCAGTGGCTACACCTTC
TRBJ2-7 TRBD2 once TRBV30 CAWARGLGGYEQYF TGTGCCTGGGCGAGGGGACTAGGAGGCTACGAGCAGTACTTC
TRBJ2-3 NA NA TRBV6-6 CASSIDSPDTQYF TGTGCCAGCAGCATAGACAGTCCAGATACGCAGTATTTT
TRBJ1-3 NA NA TRBV5-5 CASSLRISDTIYF TGTGCCAGCAGCCTCAGGATTTCGGACACCATATATTTT